This T cell receptor (beta chain) is from a study of cytotoxic CD8 clonotypes in ibrutinib-treated CLL. The wider study: Response was recorded as partial in approximately 25 patients and complete in 2; at median roughly 68 months, approximately 15 remained remitted and some 12 had progressed. On average, each sample had roughly 230,000 productive templates and 100,000 or so productive rearrangements.

V lost 1 base to trimming and J lost 5 bases; unmatched junction nucleotides: 6. Germline lookup yields CDR1 LGHNA and CDR2 YSLEER. The CDR3 consists of 15 residues. In the case of this clone: Its cognate antigen is unknown.

Notes on the study in general: Sampling times differed between sustained-remission and progressing patients. Public clonotypes proved infrequent, and on treatment they shrank or remained steady.

Clones were read by immunoSEQ multiplex PCR, and TCRdb kept only the in-frame ones, dropping some. The table lists fewer than 400,000 clones, roughly 71% of them singletons. The gene calls are TRBV4-3 and TRBJ2-5; 8 positions agree with TRBD2. The sample was PBMCs, taken after 36 months of ibrutinib treatment. This sequence was found in a human donor with chronic lymphocytic leukemia. CDR3 nucleotides: TGCGCCAGCAGCCAAGGAAGAGCGGGAGAGGAGACCCAGTACTTC. Translating gives CASSQGRAGEETQYF.